This TCR beta chain derives from a study of CD8 T cells in ankylosing spondylitis (dated by TCRdb to about 2017). Regarding the research as a whole: The study set out to find disease-linked TCR variants by profiling T cell receptor beta repertoires in ankylosing spondylitis patients and healthy donors. Peripheral blood samples were taken, and synovial fluid was additionally collected from ankylosing spondylitis patients. The full study cohort comprised 25 ankylosing spondylitis patients and about a hundred healthy donors. The study at large found these results: Some of the motif variants had been reported before in the synovial fluid and blood of reactive arthritis patients, a finding that suggests common disease-initiation mechanisms. The disease-linked clones had a CD8+ phenotype and were found at relatively low frequencies in peripheral blood. According to the report, matched synovial fluid samples from ankylosing spondylitis patients were significantly enriched for the disease-linked clones. A TCR beta motif of several highly homologous amino acid variants appeared characteristic of blood from ankylosing spondylitis patients.

Concerning this clonotype: Its cognate antigen has yet to be identified. There are no base qualities to consult, and no much larger clone falls within one base.

Reads for this sample came from an Illumina HiSeq 2500. TCR beta libraries were prepared by quantitative 5'-RACE with molecular barcodes. In the authors' own workflow: A new computational method, built on a probabilistic model of VDJ rearrangement, was used to identify disease-linked TCR variants. TCRdb reanalyzed the raw reads on its own, using fastp at Q25 for trimming and MiXCR for clone calling, and kept in-frame beta chains. Entries are consolidated by CDR3 protein sequence, retaining the most common genes and DNA. What appears here as the V and J calls and clone size reflects TCRdb's work, not the paper's. Across this sample there are around 320,000 distinct CDR3 sequences, with under 25% seen only once. Roughly 4% of the sample goes to the ten largest clones. Per the germline V gene, MNHNS is the CDR1 and SASEGT is the CDR2. Deletion took 6 bases off V and 2 bases off J, with a span of 12 bases between the germline ends. From its cysteine to its phenylalanine, the CDR3 spans 14 amino acids. Left in the record is the CDR3 DNA by itself, 42 bases read in frame from the first base.

The sequence came from a female donor with ankylosing spondylitis or in good health (not recorded which). The specimen sequenced was blood, either unsorted or a sorted T cell fraction (not recorded which). The chain was built from TRBV6-1 and TRBJ2-3; a confident D gene designation cannot be given. The nucleotides are TGTGCCAGCAGCTCACAGTCTTCCACAGATACGCAGTATTTT. This sequence encodes CASSSQSSTDTQYF.